This T cell receptor (beta chain) is from a study of CD8+CD57+ T cells in acquired aplastic anemia (dated by TCRdb to 2017 to 2018). For context, the study as a whole: On average, sorted CD4+ and CD8+ cells yielded 3.2 ug of extracted DNA, with a range of roughly 0.19 to 27.4 ug.

This clonotype was picked up one time. Its antigen is currently not known. No base quality values were provided; no much bigger clone lies one nucleotide off. One read amounts to weak evidence. Genomic DNA served as template for TCR beta VDJ combination and CDR3 sequence profiling. TCR repertoire sequencing was run on an Illumina HiSeq 2000. The original methods were these. Repertoires were assessed using TRBV/TRBJ rearrangement plots, CDR3 size and DJ length profiles, and Simpson's diversity index. The most abundant DNA sequence in the deep sequencing data was taken as the immunodominant clone. CDR3 amino acid sequences were checked for sharing between subjects and were compared against published repertoires and the VDJdb database. The raw public data were reprocessed by TCRdb itself: fastp quality trimming at Q25, MiXCR clonotype calling, in-frame beta chains only. Each record represents a unique CDR3 protein, reported with the most common genes and DNA among its rows. It is TCRdb's table, rather than the study itself, that gives the V and J calls and clone size. This sample comprises under 200,000 distinct CDR3 sequences, around 65% of them detected only once. Jointly, the top ten make up 46% of the sample.

The study deep-sequenced TCR repertoires of sorted CD4+ and CD8+ blood T cells from severe aplastic anemia patients and healthy subjects. Ficoll-Paque density gradient centrifugation was used to isolate peripheral blood mononuclear cells. Before DNA extraction, CD4+ and CD8+ T cells were sorted with FACS or magnetic beads. V and J lose 0 bases and 6 bases, and a span of 9 bases separates them. The CDR3 holds 13 amino acids from the cysteine to the phenylalanine. Only the CDR3 part of the read is kept: 39 bases, read in frame from the first base. The germline V gene supplies CDR1 MNHEY and CDR2 SVGAGI. The paper's findings and limits, for the study overall: Fewer than 35 CD8+ CDR3 sequences were found to be shared between patients and controls, but these sequences appeared to be highly expressed in patients and within the immunodominant clones of the patients. Patients and healthy controls showed no significant difference in CD8+ Simpson's diversity (P=0.060).

This clonotype was sampled from a human donor with severe aplastic anemia or a healthy control (not recorded which). Sample: sorted CD4+, CD8+, or CD8+CD57+ T cells (not recorded which) from PBMCs. The V and J genes are TRBV6-5 and TRBJ2-7, with no confident D gene call. The base sequence is TGTGCCAGCAGTTACTCGGAAGGTCTCGAGCAGTACTTC. Translated, this gives CASSYSEGLEQYF.